This T cell receptor (beta chain) was sequenced during a study of metastatic and nonmetastatic thyroid tumors. Overall study: The comparison covered peripheral blood and tumor or nodule tissue in malignant and benign thyroid patients.

In the original processing: Clinicopathological groups supplied CDR3 differences that were used to build a distant-metastasis classifier for papillary thyroid cancer. TCRdb re-processed the PCR reads through MiXCR. TCRdb, rather than the study authors, made the V and J calls. The table includes roughly 98,000 clones, more than 12% detected once. All patients were untreated before thyroid surgery. There are 15 residues in the CDR3. Trimming shortened V by 4 bases and J by 3 bases, and 12 bases separated the two germline ends. CDR1 is SNHLY, CDR2 FYNNEI, per germline. This clone was seen at least ten times. Its antigen is undetermined. Findings of the study overall: Within blood and tumor, benign nodules reportedly had significantly lower TCR beta diversity than malignant thyroid tumors did.

This chain uses TRBV2 with TRBJ2-2; either TRBD1 or TRBD2 may fit D (7 bases each). Source material: blood. The clonotype originates from a female donor with papillary thyroid cancer or a benign thyroid nodule (not recorded which). Some clones in this sample may be carry-over from other donors' samples. The CDR3 here is CASSGEGAHTGELFF. The CDR3 region has the DNA TGTGCCAGCAGTGGGGAGGGGGCCCACACCGGGGAGCTGTTTTTT. The variable domain in full, completed from reference TRBV2 and TRBJ2-2, reads EPEVTQTPSHQVTQMGQEVILRCVPISNHLYFYWYRQILGQKVEFLVSFYNNEISEKSEIFDDQFSVERPDGSNFTLKIRSTKLEDSAMYFCASSGEGAHTGELFFGEGSRLTVL.